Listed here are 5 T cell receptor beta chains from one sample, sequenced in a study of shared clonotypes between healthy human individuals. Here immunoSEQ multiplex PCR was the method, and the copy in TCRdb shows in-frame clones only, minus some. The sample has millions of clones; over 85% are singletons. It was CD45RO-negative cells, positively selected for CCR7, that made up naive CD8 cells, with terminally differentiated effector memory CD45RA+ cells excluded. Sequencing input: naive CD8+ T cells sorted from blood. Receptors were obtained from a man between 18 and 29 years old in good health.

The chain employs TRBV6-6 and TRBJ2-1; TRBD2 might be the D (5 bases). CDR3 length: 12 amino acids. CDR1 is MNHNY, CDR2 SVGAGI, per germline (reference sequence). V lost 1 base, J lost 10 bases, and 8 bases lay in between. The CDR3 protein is CASSYFSDEQFF. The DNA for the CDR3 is TGTGCCAGCAGTTACTTTAGCGACGAGCAGTTCTTC.

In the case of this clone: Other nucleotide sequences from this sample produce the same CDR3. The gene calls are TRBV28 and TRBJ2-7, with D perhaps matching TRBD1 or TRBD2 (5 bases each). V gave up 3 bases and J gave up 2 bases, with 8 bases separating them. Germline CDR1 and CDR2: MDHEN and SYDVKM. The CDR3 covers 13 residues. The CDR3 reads CASSLRGAYEQYF. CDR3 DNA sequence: TGTGCCAGCAGTTTGAGGGGAGCCTACGAGCAGTACTTC.

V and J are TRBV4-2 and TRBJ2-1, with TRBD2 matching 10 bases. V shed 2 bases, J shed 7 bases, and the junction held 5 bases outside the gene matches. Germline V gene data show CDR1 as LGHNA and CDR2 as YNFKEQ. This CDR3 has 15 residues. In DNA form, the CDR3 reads TGTGCCAGCAGCCAATCCCTAGCGGGGGAAAATGAGCAGTTCTTC. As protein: CASSQSLAGENEQFF.

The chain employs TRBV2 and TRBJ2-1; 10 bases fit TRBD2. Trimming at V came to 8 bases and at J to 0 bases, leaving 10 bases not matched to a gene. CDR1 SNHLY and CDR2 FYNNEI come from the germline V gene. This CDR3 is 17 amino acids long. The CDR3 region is CASSGTSVWSSYNEQFF. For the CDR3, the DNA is TGTGCCAGCTCCGGGACTAGCGTCTGGAGCTCCTACAATGAGCAGTTCTTC.

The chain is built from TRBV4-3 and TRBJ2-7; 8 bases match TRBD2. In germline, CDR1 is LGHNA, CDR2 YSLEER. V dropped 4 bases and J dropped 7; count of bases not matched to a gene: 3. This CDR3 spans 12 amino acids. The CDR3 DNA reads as TGCGCCAGCAGCCCGGGGGGGAATGAGCAGTACTTC. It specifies CASSPGGNEQYF.